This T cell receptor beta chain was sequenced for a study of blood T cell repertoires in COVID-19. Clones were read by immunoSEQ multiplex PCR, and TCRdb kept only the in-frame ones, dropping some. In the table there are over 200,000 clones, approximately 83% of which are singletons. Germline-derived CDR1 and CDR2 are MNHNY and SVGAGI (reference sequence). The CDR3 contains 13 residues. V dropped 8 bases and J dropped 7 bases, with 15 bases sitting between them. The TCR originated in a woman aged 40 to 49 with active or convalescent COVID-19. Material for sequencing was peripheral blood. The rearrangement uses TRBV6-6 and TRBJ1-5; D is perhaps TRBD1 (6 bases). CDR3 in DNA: TGTGCCAGCGAGGAGAGGGGGAGACAGCCCCAGCATTTT. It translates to CASEERGRQPQHF.